This T cell receptor (beta chain) was identified in a study of technical replicates of blood from several donors. Data came from immunoSEQ multiplex PCR; TCRdb stores just in-frame clones and leaves some out. The data show tens of thousands of clones, roughly 90% seen once. The CDR3 spans 13 residues. Germline CDR1 and CDR2: LNHDA and SQIVND (reference sequence). Unmatched junction bases numbered 3, after V lost 4 bases and J lost 3 bases. Material: PBMCs. V and J are TRBV19 and TRBJ2-7, with 7 bases identical to TRBD2. The sequence came from a human donor in good health. Some clones in this sample may be carry-over from other donors' samples. The CDR3: CASSNQRDYEQYF. The DNA of the CDR3 is TGTGCCAGTAGTAACCAGCGGGACTACGAGCAGTACTTC.